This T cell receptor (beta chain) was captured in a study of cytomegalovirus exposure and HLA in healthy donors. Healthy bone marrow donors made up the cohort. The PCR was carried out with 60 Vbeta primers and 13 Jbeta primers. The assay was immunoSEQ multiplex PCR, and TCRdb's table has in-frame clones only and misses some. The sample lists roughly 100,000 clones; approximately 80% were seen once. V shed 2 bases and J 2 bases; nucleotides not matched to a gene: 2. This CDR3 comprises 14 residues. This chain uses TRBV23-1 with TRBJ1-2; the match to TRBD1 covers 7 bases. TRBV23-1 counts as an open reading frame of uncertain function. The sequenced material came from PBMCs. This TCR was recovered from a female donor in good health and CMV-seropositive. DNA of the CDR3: TGCGCCAGCAGTCAAGTAGGGGGCAACTATGGCTACACCTTC. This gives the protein CASSQVGGNYGYTF.